The 19 T cell receptor beta chains below were found in one sample sequenced in a study of T cell responses to AZD1222 COVID-19 vaccine. The repertoire was sequenced with immunoSEQ multiplex PCR; TCRdb's copy has only in-frame clones and lacks some. The sample consists of 98,000 or so clones, around nine tenths of them appearing once. Specimen: peripheral blood, collected 28 days after the second dose of the MenACWY control vaccine. These receptors were collected from an adult who received the MenACWY meningococcal vaccine as a control.

The CDR3 spells CASSYGLSGTGELFF. CDR3 bases: TGTGCCAGCAGTTACGGTCTATCGGGTACCGGGGAGCTGTTTTTT. This chain connects TRBV6-6 to TRBJ2-2, with D hard to call. The CDR3 is 15 amino acids. V was clipped by 2 bases and J by 5 bases, with 12 bases between them. CDR1 is MNHNY, CDR2 SVGAGI, per germline (reference sequence).

The rearrangement uses TRBV30 and TRBJ2-7; D might be TRBD1 or TRBD2, each matching 5 bases. CDR1 is GTSNPN, CDR2 SVGIG, per germline (reference sequence). Trimming took 1 base from V and 5 from J, leaving 9 bases between them. The CDR3 length is 12 residues. The chain's CDR3 is CAWSGGPNEQYF. Here the CDR3 DNA reads TGTGCCTGGAGTGGGGGACCGAACGAGCAGTACTTC.

V gene TRBV24-1 combines with J gene TRBJ2-1, with 14 positions matching TRBD2. The CDR3 runs to 23 residues. The germline V gene encodes CDR1 KGHDR and CDR2 SFDVKD. Germline trimming cut 3 bases from V and 5 bases from J; bases unmatched to any gene: 23. The CDR3 nucleotides read TGTGCCACCAGTGATCCCTTAACTGAGGGACTAGCGGGGGTTTTTAGGACCCACAATGAGCAGTTCTTC. This translates into CATSDPLTEGLAGVFRTHNEQFF.

The chain links TRBV7-3 to TRBJ2-1; no clear D gene. V dropped 0 bases and J dropped 9 bases, with 15 bases sitting between them. Germline V gives CDR1 SGHTA, CDR2 FQGTGA. The CDR3 consists of 15 residues. The CDR3 DNA follows: TGTGCCAGCAGCTTAACTCCAGTCGAGTATGGTGAGCAGTTCTTC. This translates into CASSLTPVEYGEQFF.

This clone was picked up a small number of times. The chain is built from TRBV2 and TRBJ1-6; weak D call: TRBD1 (5 bases). Trimming removed 3 bases at V and 10 bases at J, with 10 bases between. Looked up from germline, CDR1 is SNHLY and CDR2 is FYNNEI. CDR3 size: 13 residues. In DNA, the CDR3 is TGTGCCAGCAGTGAGGACGGGGGATCACCCCTCCACTTT. Its translation: CASSEDGGSPLHF.

This chain uses TRBV28 with TRBJ1-5; no reliable D call. CDR1 and CDR2 from the germline V gene are MDHEN and SYDVKM. This CDR3 region has 13 residues. V was pared by 5 bases and J by 5 bases, with 10 bases between. CDR3 amino acids: CASSGIVDQPQHF. The CDR3 DNA follows: TGTGCCAGCAGTGGGATAGTGGATCAGCCCCAGCATTTT.

This chain uses TRBV7-2 with TRBJ1-4, with D possibly being TRBD1 (6 bases). The germline V and J ends were trimmed by 4 bases and 7 bases, with 16 bases remaining between them. This CDR3 has 15 residues. Germline CDR1 is SGHTA and CDR2 is FQGNSA. CDR3 sequence reads: CASSSRRGLSEKLFF. The CDR3 bases are TGTGCCAGCAGCTCGCGCAGGGGTCTCAGTGAAAAACTGTTTTTT.

The rearrangement joins TRBV28 to TRBJ1-5, with 9 nucleotides matching TRBD1. This CDR3 region has 15 residues. The V segment lost 6 bases and the J segment 4 bases; nucleotides outside the gene matches: 7. Germline V gives CDR1 MDHEN, CDR2 SYDVKM. The CDR3 spells CASRISGQGNQPQHF. CDR3 sequence (DNA): TGTGCCAGCAGGATTTCGGGACAGGGTAATCAGCCCCAGCATTTT. The full variable domain, completed using reference TRBV28 and TRBJ1-5, is DVKVTQSSRYLVKRTGEKVFLECVQDMDHENMFWYRQDPGLGLRLIYFSYDVKMKEKGDIPEGYSVSREKKERFSLILESASTNQTSMYLCASRISGQGNQPQHFGDGTRLSIL.

The chain recombines TRBV14 with TRBJ1-2; 7 bases agree with TRBD1. V dropped 0 bases and J dropped 7; count of bases not matched to a gene: 8. This CDR3 contains 15 residues. The germline gives CDR1 SGHDN, CDR2 FVKESK. The CDR3 spells CASSQEGQKRVGYTF. CDR3 DNA: TGTGCCAGCAGCCAAGAGGGACAGAAACGCGTTGGCTACACCTTC.

The genes are TRBV28 and TRBJ1-2; no firm D call. This CDR3 spans 15 amino acids. Germline CDR1 and CDR2: MDHEN and SYDVKM. V was clipped by 6 bases and J by 6 bases, with 20 bases between them. The CDR3 DNA is TGTGCCAGCAGCCCCAAGGCACGTCGGGTAAATGGCTACACCTTC. Residues: CASSPKARRVNGYTF.

The CDR3, as DNA: TGTGCCAGCAGCCGGGAGGGGGCGGTTGAAGCTTTCTTT. This codes for CASSREGAVEAFF. V usage is TRBV2 and J usage is TRBJ1-1, with 7 bases aligning to TRBD1. Unmatched junction bases numbered 8, after V lost 6 bases and J lost 7 bases. Germline CDR1 SNHLY, CDR2 FYNNEI. The CDR3 sequence is 13 residues long.

The chain employs TRBV7-6 and TRBJ2-7, with 7 positions matching TRBD2. The CDR3 contains 15 residues. The J segment lost 3 bases and the V segment lost 5 bases, leaving 10 bases of the junction unmatched. Per germline, CDR1 SGHVS and CDR2 FNYEAQ. CDR3 residues: CASSPLAGLYYEQYF. DNA of the CDR3: TGTGCCAGCAGCCCCTTAGCGGGTCTATACTACGAGCAGTACTTC.

This chain uses TRBV7-9 with TRBJ1-2; 10 nucleotides align to TRBD1. Germline assignment: CDR1 SEHNR and CDR2 FQNEAQ (reference sequence). This CDR3 spans 16 amino acids. Trimming cost V 5 bases and J 3 bases; bases outside gene matches: 9. The CDR3 here is CASSRSSGTGDYGYTF. Here the CDR3 DNA reads TGTGCCAGCAGCCGCAGCTCCGGGACAGGGGACTATGGCTACACCTTC.

This sequence joins TRBV6-5 and TRBJ2-7; D possibly uses TRBD1 or TRBD2 (5 bases each). Germline values: CDR1 MNHEY, CDR2 SVGAGI. CDR3 size: 13 residues. V was cut by 4 bases and J by 9 bases, with 16 bases left in between. The CDR3 DNA follows: TGTGCCAGCAGTTCCGGACAAACTAGGAGGCAGTACTTC. Translated: CASSSGQTRRQYF.

This chain joins TRBV6-5 and TRBJ2-6; possibly TRBD1 for D (6 bases). Germline lookup yields CDR1 MNHEY and CDR2 SVGAGI. The V end was cut by 0 bases, the J end by 6 bases, with 12 bases between. CDR3 length: 16 residues. The CDR3 protein is CASSYSGRGKANVLTF. CDR3 nucleotide sequence: TGTGCCAGCAGTTACTCAGGCAGGGGTAAGGCCAACGTCCTGACTTTC.

The chain is built from TRBV6-6 and TRBJ1-6; TRBD1 matches 7 bases. This CDR3 contains 16 residues. V was pared by 0 bases and J by 10 bases, with 9 bases of the junction left unmatched. Germline V CDR1 and CDR2: MNHNY, SVGAGI (reference sequence). The CDR3 DNA sequence: TGTGCCAGCAGTTACTCGACAGGGAAGGGAGGATCACCCCTCCACTTT. Its translation: CASSYSTGKGGSPLHF.

This chain links TRBV7-6 with TRBJ2-7; 12 bases are shared with TRBD1. The V and J ends lost 0 bases and 2 bases, in that order; junction bases with no gene match: 5. CDR1 and CDR2 from the germline V gene are SGHVS and FNYEAQ. This CDR3 region has 17 residues. CDR3 residues: CASSLAPGQGATYEQYF. For the CDR3, the DNA is TGTGCCAGCAGCTTAGCGCCGGGACAGGGGGCCACCTACGAGCAGTACTTC.

This sequence joins TRBV7-8 and TRBJ1-3; D gene ambiguous. The CDR3 loop spans 16 amino acids. V was trimmed by 0 bases and J by 0 bases, leaving 9 bases between them. Germline V gene lookup returns CDR1 SGHVS and CDR2 FQNEAQ. CDR3 sequence reads: CASSLAPYVSGNTIYF. For the CDR3, the DNA is TGTGCCAGCAGCTTAGCCCCCTATGTCTCTGGAAACACCATATATTTT. The full variable domain, its missing parts supplied by reference TRBV7-8 and TRBJ1-3, is GAGVSQSPRYKVAKRGQDVALRCDPISGHVSLFWYQQALGQGPEFLTYFQNEAQLDKSGLPSDRFFAERPEGSVSTLKIQRTQQEDSAVYLCASSLAPYVSGNTIYFGEGSWLTVV.

The chain uses TRBV4-1 and TRBJ2-7; D is perhaps TRBD1 (5 bases). Per germline, CDR1 MGHRA and CDR2 YSYEKL. V was clipped by 3 bases and J by 3 bases, with 15 bases between them. The CDR3 length is 15 residues. The CDR3 protein is CASSQHFQQGYEQYF. In nucleotides, the CDR3 is TGCGCCAGCAGCCAGCACTTCCAGCAGGGCTACGAGCAGTACTTC.